This is a list of T cell receptor beta chains from one sample in a study of shared clonotypes between healthy human individuals. Sequencing used immunoSEQ multiplex PCR; TCRdb keeps in-frame clones, though not all of them. The sample shows a few million clones, approximately 94% of them seen only once. The sample consisted of naive CD4+ T cells sorted from blood. The receptors were gathered from a man between 18 and 29 years old in good health. Both conserved end residues are trimmed from each CDR3. Each record gives: J gene, V gene, CDR3 protein.

j_call: TRBJ2-1; v_call: TRBV27; cdr3_aa: ASSLNRGENEQF
j_call: TRBJ2-7; v_call: TRBV2; cdr3_aa: ASSGPSGVPYEQY
j_call: TRBJ1-2; v_call: TRBV5-1; cdr3_aa: ASGTEFLLWGYT
j_call: TRBJ2-5; v_call: TRBV19; cdr3_aa: ASSSLIAGARETQY
j_call: TRBJ2-3; v_call: TRBV7-9; cdr3_aa: ASSRRRVAGVGTDTQY
j_call: TRBJ2-1; v_call: TRBV18; cdr3_aa: ASSPRDRANEQF
j_call: TRBJ1-2; v_call: TRBV2; cdr3_aa: ASSGGGQGAWDGYT
j_call: TRBJ1-2; v_call: TRBV28; cdr3_aa: ASSFIPLTGYT
j_call: TRBJ1-1; v_call: TRBV18; cdr3_aa: ASSPQGVGAEAF
j_call: TRBJ2-3; v_call: TRBV10-3; cdr3_aa: AISGGGGRTSTDTQY